Below are 23 T cell receptor beta chains sequenced from a single sample in a study of Graves' ophthalmopathy and Graves' hyperthyroidism. As the template, RNA transcripts were used to amplify TCR beta CDR3 regions. Amplification began with first-round RT-PCR using HTBI primers, then second-round multiplex PCR was performed. One entry per CDR3 protein results from TCRdb running MiXCR on the multiplex PCR reads. Of about 700,000 distinct CDR3 sequences in the sample, about 44% were seen once. Material: peripheral blood. These TCRs come from an adult man with Graves' ophthalmopathy.

This clonotype was seen only a few times. The chain carries TRBV2 and TRBJ1-2; D remains ambiguous. The V gene lost 1 base and the J gene lost 8 bases, with 11 bases spanning the gap. The CDR3 contains 13 residues. Germline V gives CDR1 SNHLY, CDR2 FYNNEI. The CDR3 DNA follows: TGTGCCAGCAGTGAAGAACTGTATAGCGGCTACACCTTC. This codes for CASSEELYSGYTF.

The gene calls are TRBV29-1 and TRBJ2-7, with 8 bases matching TRBD1. With 3 bases clipped from V and 6 bases from J, the junction kept 10 bases outside the gene matches. The CDR3 runs to 14 residues. CDR1 SQVTM and CDR2 ANQGSEA come from the germline V gene. The CDR3 DNA follows: TGCAGCGTTGATCAGGGGGCGGTTCGGTCCGAGCAGTACTTC. Translated: CSVDQGAVRSEQYF.

In its sample, this clonotype was seen a few times. The chain is built from TRBV7-9 and TRBJ2-5, with a weak D call TRBD2 (6 bases). The germline V gene encodes CDR1 SEHNR and CDR2 FQNEAQ (reference sequence). The CDR3 is 15 residues long. Trimming removed 5 bases from V and 5 bases from J, with 18 bases in between. CDR3 nucleotide sequence: TGTGCCAGCAGCAGAGGGACTGATATGAGGGAGACCCAGTACTTC. It encodes CASSRGTDMRETQYF.

As concerns this clonotype: One base away lies a much larger clone, so this may be a sequencing read error. The chain recombines TRBV7-9 with TRBJ2-7; D is possibly TRBD1 (6 bases). Germline-derived CDR1 and CDR2 are SEHNR and FQNEAQ (reference sequence). CDR3 length equals 15 residues. The CDR3 nucleotides are TGTACCAGCAGCTCTGGGACATTTGATAGTAGCGAGCAGTACTTC. Amino acids: CTSSSGTFDSSEQYF.

This clonotype appeared a few times. The chain combines TRBV19 with TRBJ2-7; D unclear. V lost 5 bases to trimming and J lost 2 bases, with 16 bases between them. Germline CDR1 reads LNHDA; CDR2 reads SQIVND (reference sequence). The CDR3 is 15 amino acids. CDR3 sequence: CASSLRRSTTYEQYF. CDR3 nucleotides: TGTGCCAGTAGTCTACGACGAAGTACGACCTACGAGCAGTACTTC.

The chain couples TRBV25-1 to TRBJ2-7, with TRBD1 matching 7 bases. The CDR3 totals 13 residues. CDR1 and CDR2 (germline): MGHDK, SYGVNS. The V and J ends lost 5 bases and 3 bases, in that order; junction bases with no gene match: 4. The CDR3 DNA follows: TGTGCCAGCAGTTGGGACAGCATCTACGAGCAGTACTTC. It specifies CASSWDSIYEQYF.

The chain's CDR3 is CASCRDSGSSYEQYF. The CDR3 nucleotides are TGTGCCAGCTGTAGGGACAGCGGGAGCTCCTACGAGCAGTACTTC. This chain joins TRBV7-2 and TRBJ2-7; D possibly corresponds to TRBD2 (8 bases). The CDR3 extends over 15 amino acids. The V gene lost 8 bases and the J gene lost 0 bases, with 17 bases spanning the gap. Germline lookup yields CDR1 SGHTA and CDR2 FQGNSA.

A word on this clonotype: The junction differs from germline at one of its ends, possibly a read error. V usage is TRBV5-5 and J usage is TRBJ2-7, with 7 bases identical to TRBD1. The CDR3 spans 11 residues. The germline CDR1 and CDR2 sequences are SGHKS and YYEKEE (reference sequence). CDR3 bases: TGTGCCAGCAGGAACCCGGGACAGATACTCTTC. Residues: CASRNPGQILF.

This sequence joins TRBV7-9 and TRBJ2-7; no reliable D call. This CDR3 is 13 amino acids long. CDR1 is SEHNR and CDR2 is FQNEAQ in the germline V gene (reference sequence). V gave up 5 bases and J gave up 7 bases, with 15 bases separating them. The CDR3 spells CASSPETEREQYF. The CDR3 region has the DNA TGTGCCAGCAGCCCTGAGACCGAACGGGAGCAGTACTTC.

Ten or more counts support this clonotype. The genes are TRBV11-2 and TRBJ2-5, with D perhaps TRBD1 (6 bases). In germline, CDR1 is SGHAT, CDR2 FQNNGV. The CDR3 spans 15 residues. V was cut by 1 base and J by 5 bases, with 14 bases left in between. This chain's CDR3 is CASSLVTGSEETQYF. The CDR3 DNA sequence: TGTGCCAGCAGCTTAGTAACAGGGTCTGAGGAGACCCAGTACTTC.

This clonotype was recorded a few times. The V call is TRBV19, the J call TRBJ1-2, with a weak D call TRBD1 (5 bases). The CDR3 covers 13 residues. The V end was cut by 3 bases, the J end by 4 bases, with 9 bases between. Germline V lookup: CDR1 LNHDA, CDR2 SQIVND (reference sequence). The CDR3 region has the DNA TGTGCCAGTAGTATTAGGGGAGTCTATGGCTACACCTTC. As protein: CASSIRGVYGYTF.

This clonotype was recorded at least ten times. This rearrangement joins TRBV7-2 to TRBJ2-7, with D possibly TRBD2 on 7 matching bases. Germline-derived CDR1 and CDR2 are SGHTA and FQGNSA. V was shortened by 1 base and J by 7 bases, with 14 bases between the two germline ends. CDR3 size: 14 residues. The CDR3 loop is CASSLGGGTEEQYF. Written as DNA, the CDR3 is TGTGCCAGCAGCTTAGGGGGGGGCACCGAGGAGCAGTACTTC.

In this sample, this clonotype turned up many times. This chain joins TRBV12-3 or TRBV12-4 and TRBJ2-5; D is undetermined. Trimming took 3 bases from V and 1 from J, leaving 6 bases between them. The CDR3 is made up of 13 amino acids. The DNA of the CDR3 is TGTGCCAGCAGTTTGACTCTCCAAGAGACCCAGTACTTC. Translation: CASSLTLQETQYF.

This clonotype was seen a single time. The J gene is TRBJ2-2, the V gene TRBV7-2, with D perhaps matching TRBD1 or TRBD2 (5 bases each). Trimming stripped 2 bases from V and 6 bases from J, with 13 bases between. Germline V CDR1 and CDR2: SGHTA, FQGNSA. This CDR3 spans 15 amino acids. The CDR3 protein is CASSLKGTDAGELFF. In DNA, the CDR3 is TGTGCCAGCAGCTTAAAAGGGACGGACGCCGGGGAGCTGTTTTTT.

V is TRBV7-2 and J is TRBJ2-6; maybe TRBD1 (5 bases). CDR1 and CDR2 from the germline V gene are SGHTA and FQGNSA. Trimming shortened V by 5 bases and J by 0 bases, and 14 bases separated the two germline ends. This CDR3 has 17 amino acids. CDR3 protein: CASSPMGPGSGANVLTF. CDR3 nucleotide sequence: TGTGCCAGCAGCCCTATGGGGCCCGGCTCTGGGGCCAACGTCCTGACTTTC.

Worth noting for this clonotype: This may be a read error: a much more frequent sequence differs by one nucleotide. A read error is likely, as this CDR3 ends without the conserved phenylalanine or tryptophan. This chain uses TRBV20-1 with TRBJ2-5, with D possibly called TRBD1 or TRBD2 (5 bases each). Per germline, CDR1 DFQATT and CDR2 SNEGSKA (reference sequence). The CDR3 is 15 amino acids. V dropped 5 bases and J dropped 5 bases, with 21 bases sitting between them. CDR3 amino acids: CSALLGTLGGETQYL. The CDR3 DNA sequence: TGCAGTGCTCTTCTCGGGACCCTCGGTGGGGAGACCCAGTACCTC.

This clonotype was detected many times. In nucleotides, the CDR3 is TGCAGCGTTGAAGAAGATCGCGGACAGCCCCAGCATTTT. Its translation is CSVEEDRGQPQHF. This chain uses TRBV29-1 with TRBJ1-5; no clear D. This CDR3 is built from 13 residues. Germline loops: CDR1 SQVTM, CDR2 ANQGSEA. V shed 0 bases and J shed 7 bases, with 10 bases lying between them.

The gene calls are TRBV7-9 and TRBJ2-2; 10 positions match TRBD2. Trimming cost V 5 bases and J 5 bases; bases outside gene matches: 8. The CDR3 extends over 16 amino acids. Germline-derived CDR1 and CDR2 are SEHNR and FQNEAQ (reference sequence). The CDR3 sequence is CASSPASGSTTGELFF. The DNA of the CDR3 is TGTGCCAGCAGCCCCGCTAGCGGGAGTACAACCGGGGAGCTGTTTTTT.

This clonotype was counted only a few times. The V call is TRBV6-6, the J call TRBJ1-5, with D perhaps TRBD1 (6 bases). The CDR3 is 15 amino acids. Germline CDR1 reads MNHNY; CDR2 reads SVGAGI (reference sequence). V was clipped by 2 bases and J by 7 bases, with 15 bases between them. The CDR3 sequence is CASSYRDRSAQPQHF. The CDR3 region has the DNA TGTGCCAGCAGTTACCGTGACAGGTCCGCGCAGCCCCAGCATTTT.

The CDR3 protein is CASRPTGTDNSPLHF. CDR3 DNA sequence: TGTGCCAGCAGACCAACCGGGACAGATAATTCACCCCTCCACTTT. The chain joins TRBV6-2 or TRBV6-3 to TRBJ1-6; 7 nucleotides match TRBD1. Germline assignment: CDR1 MNHEY and CDR2 SVGEGT. CDR3 length: 15 amino acids. V lost 6 bases to trimming and J lost 5 bases; unmatched junction nucleotides: 7.

This clonotype was picked up one time. The rearrangement uses TRBV20-1 and TRBJ1-2, with D possibly TRBD1 on 6 matching bases. Between the trimmed V and J ends, which lost 3 bases and 2 bases, there was a span of 13 bases. Germline V gives CDR1 DFQATT, CDR2 SNEGSKA (reference sequence). This CDR3 has 14 amino acids. CDR3 coding DNA: TGCAGTGCTAGTATCGGACAGCAGAACTATGGCTACACCTTC. It encodes CSASIGQQNYGYTF.

The J gene is TRBJ1-3, the V gene TRBV12-3 or TRBV12-4; the D gene is possibly TRBD1 (6 bases). The length of the CDR3 is 11 residues. The ends were cut back, 6 bases at V and 10 bases at J, with 10 bases in the middle. The CDR3 is CASSLGQTIYF. The CDR3 DNA is TGTGCCAGCAGCCTAGGACAGACCATATATTTT.

In its sample, this clonotype was seen many times. The rearrangement uses TRBV27 and TRBJ1-4; no firm D call. The CDR3 has 13 amino acids. Trimming pared 5 bases from V and 4 bases from J, leaving 8 bases between. Per the germline V gene, CDR1 is MNHEY and CDR2 is SMNVEV (reference sequence). The CDR3 loop is CASSPGDNEKLFF. DNA for the CDR3: TGTGCCAGCAGTCCGGGAGATAATGAAAAACTGTTTTTT. Looking up the rest from reference TRBV27 and TRBJ1-4 gives the full variable domain: EAQVTQNPRYLITVTGKKLTVTCSQNMNHEYMSWYRQDPGLGLRQIYYSMNVEVTDKGDVPEGYKVSRKEKRNFPLILESPSPNQTSLYFCASSPGDNEKLFFGSGTQLSVL.